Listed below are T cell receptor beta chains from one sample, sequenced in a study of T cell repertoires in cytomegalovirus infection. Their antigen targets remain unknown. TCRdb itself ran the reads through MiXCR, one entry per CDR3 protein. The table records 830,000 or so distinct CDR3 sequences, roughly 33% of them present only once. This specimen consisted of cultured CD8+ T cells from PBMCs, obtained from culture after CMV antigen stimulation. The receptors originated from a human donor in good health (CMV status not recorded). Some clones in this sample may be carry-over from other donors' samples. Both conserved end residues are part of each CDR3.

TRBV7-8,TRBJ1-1,CVSSLGQDLMTEAFF
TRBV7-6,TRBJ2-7,CASSSFGQGANEQYF
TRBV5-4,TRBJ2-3,CASSRLLGVANTDTQYF
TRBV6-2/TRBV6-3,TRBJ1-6,CASNLRDSYNSPLHF
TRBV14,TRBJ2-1,CASSPVRWNEQFF
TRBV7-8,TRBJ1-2,CASSLDSERAASNYGYTF
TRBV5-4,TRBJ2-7,CASSYGPTYEQYF
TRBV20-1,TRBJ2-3,CSARDSQRNTDTQYF
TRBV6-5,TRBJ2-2,CASSWRDDTGELFF
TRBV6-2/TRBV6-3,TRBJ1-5,CASSYSNRGSNQPQHF
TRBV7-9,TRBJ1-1,CASSHPSDRGNTEAFF
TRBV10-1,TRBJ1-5,CASSDRGGQPQHF
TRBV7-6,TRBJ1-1,CASSAETPNTEAFF
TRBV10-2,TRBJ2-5,CASSESIGRGEETQYF
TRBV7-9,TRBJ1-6,CASSLSASSYNSPLHF
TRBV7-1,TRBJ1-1,CASRGAWGTEAFF
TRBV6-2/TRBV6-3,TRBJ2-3,CASSYSLDQGGGYYTDTQYF
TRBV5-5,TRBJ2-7,CASSLEQGVRYEQYF
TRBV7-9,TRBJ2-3,CASSRQGARAADTQYF
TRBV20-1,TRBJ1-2,CCRDRDGYTF
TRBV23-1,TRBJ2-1,CGSSQSSQGAYNEQFF
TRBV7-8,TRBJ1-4,CASSLVGLVLNEKLFF
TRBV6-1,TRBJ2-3,CASSEVGDTQYF
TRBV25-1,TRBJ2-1,CASSVDSYSSYNEQFF
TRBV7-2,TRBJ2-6,CTSSIKGSWSGANVLTF
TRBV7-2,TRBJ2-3,CASSSRTVSTDTQYF